This T cell receptor (beta chain) was sequenced during a study of neurological immune-mediated disorders. Findings and limits, study-wide: The study found no CDR3 amino acid sequences shared by expanded clones across subjects, suggesting private repertoires in all groups.

The method for making cDNA was 5'RACE, and it used 10-nucleotide random UMIs. Over 190 million TCR-beta sequences from 15-18 subjects came from every sequencing run. MiXCR, applied by TCRdb to the 5' RACE reads, yields one record per CDR3 protein. Seen here are approximately 53,000 distinct CDR3 sequences, 9% to 10% observed once, and the top ten hold 1.6%. Many counts were recorded for this clonotype. Its antigen is still unknown. Time point here: longitudinal time-point 1 (baseline). In Maryland, USA, blood bank volunteers were the healthy controls. The CDR3 runs 14 residues. CDR1 and CDR2 (germline): MNHEY, SMNVEV (reference sequence). V was clipped by 5 bases and J by 1 base, with 11 bases between them.

This sequence was found in a woman aged 40 to 50 in good health. The chain joins TRBV27 to TRBJ2-5; D is perhaps TRBD1 or TRBD2 (5 bases each). Sequenced input: PBMCs. The CDR3 sequence is CASSPGTVQETQYF. The CDR3 bases are TGTGCCAGCAGTCCCGGGACGGTCCAAGAGACCCAGTACTTC.